A selection of T cell receptor beta chains follows, all from one sample in a study of T cell responses to AZD1222 COVID-19 vaccine. Generated by immunoSEQ multiplex PCR, the TCRdb table keeps only in-frame clones and is missing some. The data show 150,000 to 200,000 clones, with about 95% seen just once and 0.6% to 0.7% held by the top ten. Here the sequenced sample was peripheral blood, taken on day 0 of AZD1222 vaccination. The receptors shown here come from an adult in good health. Both conserved end residues are part of each CDR3. The D gene is left open where the match is weak. For some rows the clone size is stated as once, few or many, or as a class when expanded; others skip it.

len: 11; j_gene: TRBJ2-7; abundance: .; d_gene: TRBD2; v_gene: TRBV12-3/TRBV12-4; CDR3aa: CASSLRRERYF; CDR3nt: TGTGCCAGCAGTTTACGGCGGGAGCGGTACTTC
len: 15; j_gene: TRBJ2-7; abundance: .; d_gene: .; v_gene: TRBV5-1; CDR3aa: CASSHPAGAPVEQYF; CDR3nt: TGCGCCAGCAGCCACCCGGCGGGGGCCCCTGTCGAGCAGTACTTC
len: 14; j_gene: TRBJ2-7; abundance: .; d_gene: .; v_gene: TRBV6-5; CDR3aa: CASSPGLFSYEQYF; CDR3nt: TGTGCCAGCAGTCCAGGGCTGTTCTCCTACGAGCAGTACTTC
len: 19; j_gene: TRBJ2-1; abundance: .; d_gene: .; v_gene: TRBV5-1; CDR3aa: CASSRPNHRRWARYNEQFF; CDR3nt: TGCGCCAGCAGCAGACCCAATCATCGTCGTTGGGCCCGTTACAATGAGCAGTTCTTC
len: 15; j_gene: TRBJ2-3; abundance: few; d_gene: TRBD2; v_gene: TRBV6-6; CDR3aa: CASSSVAGGTDTQYF; CDR3nt: TGTGCCAGCAGCAGCGTAGCGGGAGGCACAGATACGCAGTATTTT
len: 15; j_gene: TRBJ2-7; abundance: .; d_gene: TRBD1; v_gene: TRBV7-9; CDR3aa: CASSGRQGPIYEQYF; CDR3nt: TGTGCCAGCAGCGGACGACAGGGGCCCATCTACGAGCAGTACTTC
len: 15; j_gene: TRBJ1-5; abundance: .; d_gene: .; v_gene: TRBV7-2; CDR3aa: CASSWAGYSNQPQHF; CDR3nt: TGTGCCAGCAGCTGGGCAGGCTATAGCAATCAGCCCCAGCATTTT
len: 13; j_gene: TRBJ2-5; abundance: .; d_gene: .; v_gene: TRBV19; CDR3aa: CASSIASQETQYF; CDR3nt: TGTGCCAGTAGTATAGCGTCACAAGAGACCCAGTACTTC
len: 13; j_gene: TRBJ2-1; abundance: .; d_gene: .; v_gene: TRBV6-5; CDR3aa: CASSSGLQYEQFF; CDR3nt: TGTGCCAGCAGTTCAGGGTTGCAATATGAGCAGTTCTTC
len: 20; j_gene: TRBJ1-6; abundance: .; d_gene: TRBD1; v_gene: TRBV15; CDR3aa: CATSRDVGQGRSSYNSPLHF; CDR3nt: TGTGCCACCAGCAGAGATGTCGGACAGGGGAGGAGCTCCTATAATTCACCCCTCCACTTT
len: 14; j_gene: TRBJ2-1; abundance: .; d_gene: TRBD2; v_gene: TRBV4-2; CDR3aa: CASSQEEASGEQFF; CDR3nt: TGTGCCAGCAGCCAAGAAGAGGCTAGCGGTGAGCAGTTCTTC
len: 14; j_gene: TRBJ1-5; abundance: .; d_gene: .; v_gene: TRBV25-1; CDR3aa: CASSSGWLGQPQHF; CDR3nt: TGTGCCAGCAGCTCGGGGTGGTTGGGCCAGCCCCAGCATTTT
len: 15; j_gene: TRBJ1-1; abundance: .; d_gene: TRBD1; v_gene: TRBV7-9; CDR3aa: CASSPWTGWNTEAFF; CDR3nt: TGTGCCAGCAGCCCCTGGACAGGGTGGAACACTGAAGCTTTCTTT
len: 14; j_gene: TRBJ1-2; abundance: .; d_gene: .; v_gene: TRBV27; CDR3aa: CASSYGSGVDGYTF; CDR3nt: TGTGCCAGCAGTTATGGCTCGGGGGTTGATGGCTACACCTTC
len: 14; j_gene: TRBJ1-1; abundance: .; d_gene: .; v_gene: TRBV15; CDR3aa: CATSRELTYTEAFF; CDR3nt: TGTGCCACCAGCAGAGAGCTGACGTACACTGAAGCTTTCTTT
len: 10; j_gene: TRBJ2-7; abundance: .; d_gene: .; v_gene: TRBV11-3; CDR3aa: CAWPGYEQYF; CDR3nt: TGTGCCTGGCCGGGCTACGAGCAGTACTTC
len: 15; j_gene: TRBJ2-3; abundance: .; d_gene: .; v_gene: TRBV5-5; CDR3aa: CASSLAIRLGDTQYF; CDR3nt: TGTGCCAGCAGCTTGGCCATCAGGTTAGGAGATACGCAGTATTTT
len: 16; j_gene: TRBJ1-5; abundance: .; d_gene: .; v_gene: TRBV6-9; CDR3aa: CATRKTPGLSNQPQHF; CDR3nt: TGTGCCACCCGTAAGACGCCGGGCCTCAGCAATCAGCCCCAGCATTTT
len: 13; j_gene: TRBJ1-1; abundance: .; d_gene: .; v_gene: TRBV24-1; CDR3aa: CATSGAGSTEAFF; CDR3nt: TGTGCCACCAGTGGAGCTGGCTCCACTGAAGCTTTCTTT
len: 16; j_gene: TRBJ2-1; abundance: .; d_gene: .; v_gene: TRBV19; CDR3aa: CASSKGAARGYNEQFF; CDR3nt: TGTGCCAGTAGTAAGGGCGCTGCTAGAGGCTACAATGAGCAGTTCTTC
len: 13; j_gene: TRBJ1-1; abundance: few; d_gene: .; v_gene: TRBV18; CDR3aa: CASSPQLGTEAFF; CDR3nt: TGTGCCAGCTCACCCCAATTGGGCACTGAAGCTTTCTTT
len: 16; j_gene: TRBJ2-1; abundance: .; d_gene: .; v_gene: TRBV21-1; CDR3aa: CASSKPPLAGAYEQFF; CDR3nt: TGTGCCAGCAGCAAACCCCCCCTAGCGGGAGCCTATGAGCAGTTCTTC
len: 11; j_gene: TRBJ2-1; abundance: .; d_gene: .; v_gene: TRBV7-9; CDR3aa: CASSLGFEQFF; CDR3nt: TGTGCCAGCAGCTTAGGGTTTGAGCAGTTCTTC
len: 18; j_gene: TRBJ2-7; abundance: .; d_gene: TRBD1; v_gene: TRBV28; CDR3aa: CASSSSVGVGTGYYEQYF; CDR3nt: TGTGCCAGCAGTTCCTCAGTCGGGGTAGGGACAGGCTACTACGAGCAGTACTTC
len: 14; j_gene: TRBJ2-1; abundance: .; d_gene: .; v_gene: TRBV6-6; CDR3aa: CASSYFGPRDEQFF; CDR3nt: .
len: 13; j_gene: TRBJ1-2; abundance: .; d_gene: TRBD1; v_gene: TRBV2; CDR3aa: CASRNRGRGGYTF; CDR3nt: TGTGCCAGCAGAAACAGGGGGCGCGGGGGCTACACCTTC
len: 14; j_gene: TRBJ2-2; abundance: .; d_gene: .; v_gene: TRBV30; CDR3aa: CAWSNRESVGELFF; CDR3nt: TGTGCCTGGAGTAACAGGGAATCGGTCGGGGAGCTGTTTTTT